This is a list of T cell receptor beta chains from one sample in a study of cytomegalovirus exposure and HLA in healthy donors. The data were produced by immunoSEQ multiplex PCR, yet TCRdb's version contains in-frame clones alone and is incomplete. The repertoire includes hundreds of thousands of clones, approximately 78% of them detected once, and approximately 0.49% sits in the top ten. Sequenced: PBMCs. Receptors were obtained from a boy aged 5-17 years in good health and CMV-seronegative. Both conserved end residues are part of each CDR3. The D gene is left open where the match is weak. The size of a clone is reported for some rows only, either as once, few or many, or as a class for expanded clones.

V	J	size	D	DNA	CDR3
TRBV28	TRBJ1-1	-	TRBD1	TGTGCCAGCAGTTTACTTGGGACAGGGGGCCGTGGATCTTTCTTT	CASSLLGTGGRGSFF
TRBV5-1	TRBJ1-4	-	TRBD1	TGCGCCAGCAGCTTGTCAGGGGGCTGGGATGAAAAACTGTTTTTT	CASSLSGGWDEKLFF
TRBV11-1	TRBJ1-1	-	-	TGTGCCAGCAGTTTTGGGAGGGACACTGAAGCTTTCTTT	CASSFGRDTEAFF
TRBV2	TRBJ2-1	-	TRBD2	TGTGCCAGCAGTGAATTGGGGGGACTAGCGGGAGTAAGGGGGCAGTTCTTC	CASSELGGLAGVRGQFF
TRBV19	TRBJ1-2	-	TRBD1	TGTGCCAGTAGTAGACAGGGAACCGTAAACTATGGCTACACCTTC	CASSRQGTVNYGYTF
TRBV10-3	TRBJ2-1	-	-	TGTGCCATCAGTGTAAGGGGTGGAAACAATGAGCAGTTCTTC	CAISVRGGNNEQFF
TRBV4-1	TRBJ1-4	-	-	TGCGCCAGCAGCCAGGTGCCGGGGGAAAAACTGTTTTTT	CASSQVPGEKLFF
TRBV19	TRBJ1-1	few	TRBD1	TGTGCCAGTACCGATACGGGATCAGGGGGCACTGAAGCTTTCTTT	CASTDTGSGGTEAFF
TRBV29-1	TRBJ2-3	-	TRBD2	TGCAGCTTGCGGGGGGGTAGCATCCTCGATACGCAGTATTTT	CSLRGGSILDTQYF
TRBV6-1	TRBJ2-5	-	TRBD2	TGTGCCAGCAGTAGACTAGCACGGGAGACCCAGTACTTC	CASSRLARETQYF
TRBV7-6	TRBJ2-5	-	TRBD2	TGTGCCAGCAGCCCCGCCGGGACTAGCCCGATACACTTC	CASSPAGTSPIHF
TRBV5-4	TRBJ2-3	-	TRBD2	TGTGCCAGCAGCACGGGACTAGCGGGAGTTCGGGCAGATACGCAGTATTTT	CASSTGLAGVRADTQYF
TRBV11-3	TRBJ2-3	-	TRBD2	TGTGCCAGCCGAAAGTTGGGAGCGGGGGGGCAGGGGGCAGATACGCAGTATTTT	CASRKLGAGGQGADTQYF
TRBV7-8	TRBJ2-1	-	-	TGTGCCAGCAGCTTAGCGGGCCAACTCCAGTTCTTC	CASSLAGQLQFF
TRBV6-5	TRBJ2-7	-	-	TGTGCCAGCAGTTACCCGGGACGGGGGAGGAGGTACTTC	CASSYPGRGRRYF
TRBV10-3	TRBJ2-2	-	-	TGTGCCATCGGTGAGTCGCGGGGGCCGGGCACCGGGGAGCTGTTTTTT	CAIGESRGPGTGELFF
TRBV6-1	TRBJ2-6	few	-	-	CASSEETFGANVLTF
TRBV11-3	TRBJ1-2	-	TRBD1	TGTGCCAGCAGCCCGGGACAGGGCGATGGCTACACCTTC	CASSPGQGDGYTF
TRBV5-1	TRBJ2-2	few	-	TGCGCCAGCAAGGACTGGGGACTGTCTAACACCGGGGAGCTGTTTTTT	CASKDWGLSNTGELFF
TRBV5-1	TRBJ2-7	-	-	TGCGCCAGCAGCTTGATCTGGGAGAGCTCCTACGAGCAGTACTTC	CASSLIWESSYEQYF
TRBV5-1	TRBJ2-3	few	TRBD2	TGCGCCAGCAGCCCGGGACTAGGGGTCACAGATACGCAGTATTTT	CASSPGLGVTDTQYF
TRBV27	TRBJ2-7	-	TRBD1	TGTGCCAGCAGTTTCTCGGGACAGCACTACGAGCAGTACTTC	CASSFSGQHYEQYF
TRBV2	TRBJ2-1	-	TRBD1	TGTGCCGGGGGGACAGGACTTTTCTACAATGAGCAGTTCTTC	CAGGTGLFYNEQFF
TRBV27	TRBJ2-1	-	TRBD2	TGTGCCAGCAGTCTGGGACTAGCGGGACCGAATGAGCAGTTCTTC	CASSLGLAGPNEQFF
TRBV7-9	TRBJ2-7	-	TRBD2	TGTGCCAGCAGCTTAAGCGGGGCAGGTATCGACGAGCAGTACTTC	CASSLSGAGIDEQYF
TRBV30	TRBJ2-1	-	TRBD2	TGTGCCTGGAGTGCAAATGGACTAGCGGGAGATGAGCAGTTCTTC	CAWSANGLAGDEQFF
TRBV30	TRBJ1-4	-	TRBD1	TGTGCCTGGGGGACAGGGGTACTGTCACCTGAAAAACTGTTTTTT	CAWGTGVLSPEKLFF
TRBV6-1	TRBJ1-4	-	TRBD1	TGTGCCAGCGGCAAGGGACAGGGAGGCGAAAAACTGTTTTTT	CASGKGQGGEKLFF
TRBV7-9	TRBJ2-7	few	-	TGTGCCAGCAGACGGACAGTCTACGAGCAGTACTTC	CASRRTVYEQYF
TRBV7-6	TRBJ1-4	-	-	TGTGCCAGCAGCCTAAATTCGGGACGGCGGGGTGAAAAACTGTTTTTT	CASSLNSGRRGEKLFF
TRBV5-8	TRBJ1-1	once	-	TGTGCCAGCAGCTTGGTTGGGGGCAAGCTAGCTTTCTTT	CASSLVGGKLAFF
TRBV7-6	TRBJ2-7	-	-	TGTGCCAGCAGCTTACGATTCCGGGACACCTCCTACGAGCAGTACTTC	CASSLRFRDTSYEQYF
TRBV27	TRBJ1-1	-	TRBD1	TGTGCCAGCAGTTTATCGCGAAACAGGGGGCCTGAAGCTTTCTTT	CASSLSRNRGPEAFF
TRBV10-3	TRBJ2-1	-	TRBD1	TGTGCCATCAGTGCGAGGGGGCACAATGAGCAGTTCTTC	CAISARGHNEQFF
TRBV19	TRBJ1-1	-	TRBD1	TGTGCCAGTAGGTCCCGGGACAGGGCTGGTGAAGCTTTCTTT	CASRSRDRAGEAFF
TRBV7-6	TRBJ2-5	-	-	TGTGCCAGCAGCTGGGAGAGGGACGCGGGGAAACTACCGTCGTCGACCCAGTACTTC	CASSWERDAGKLPSSTQYF
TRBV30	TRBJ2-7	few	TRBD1	TGTGCCTGGAGGTTGGGACAGTCCTACGAGCAGTACTTC	CAWRLGQSYEQYF
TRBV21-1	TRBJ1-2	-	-	TGTGCCAGCCCCGCAGGGGCTCAACTATTCTACACCTTT	CASPAGAQLFYTF
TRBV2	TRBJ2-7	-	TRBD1	TGTGCCACCTCCGGGACAGGCGGCTACGAGCAGTACTTC	CATSGTGGYEQYF
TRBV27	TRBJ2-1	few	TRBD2	TGTGCCAGCAGTTTAAGCGGGAGGCGCAATGAGCAGTTCTTC	CASSLSGRRNEQFF
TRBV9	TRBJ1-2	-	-	TGTGCCAGCAGCCCCAACGGCGGGGAACGGGGCTACACCTTC	CASSPNGGERGYTF
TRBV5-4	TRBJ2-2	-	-	TGTGCCAGCAGCGTTGCTAGCGCCGGGGAGCTGTTTTTT	CASSVASAGELFF